The clone carrying this TCR beta chain occurred a few times. Its target is unknown. The CDR3 is made up of 15 amino acids. V was pared by 3 bases and J by 5 bases, with 15 bases between. Germline CDR1 and CDR2: KGHDR and SFDVKD. Findings and limits, study-wide: In terms of TCR gene usage, tumor memory CD4+ T cells clustered together with blood and lymph node memory CD4+ cells, as well as with lymph node naive CD4+ cells. Tumor Tregs overlapped most with tumor, then blood, naive CD4+ cells.

CD4+CD45RO+CD25- cells were isolated as memory CD4+ T cells. Constant-region reverse primers amplified full-length variable regions, followed by semi-nested Nested Universal Primer A PCR. TCRdb used MiXCR to reprocess the 5' RACE reads, holding one entry per CDR3 protein. Seen here are some 40,000 distinct CDR3 sequences, over 25% observed once, and the top ten hold around 3.5%. The chain combines TRBV24-1 with TRBJ2-5; TRBD1 might be the D (5 bases). This receptor was obtained from a female donor with breast cancer. The source material was memory CD4+ T cells sorted from a lymph node. Subset indicated: memory CD4+ T cells, CD4+CD45RO+CD25-. In DNA, the CDR3 is TGTGCCACCAGTGATCTCCCGACAGCCGGCGAGACCCAGTACTTC. It codes for CATSDLPTAGETQYF.